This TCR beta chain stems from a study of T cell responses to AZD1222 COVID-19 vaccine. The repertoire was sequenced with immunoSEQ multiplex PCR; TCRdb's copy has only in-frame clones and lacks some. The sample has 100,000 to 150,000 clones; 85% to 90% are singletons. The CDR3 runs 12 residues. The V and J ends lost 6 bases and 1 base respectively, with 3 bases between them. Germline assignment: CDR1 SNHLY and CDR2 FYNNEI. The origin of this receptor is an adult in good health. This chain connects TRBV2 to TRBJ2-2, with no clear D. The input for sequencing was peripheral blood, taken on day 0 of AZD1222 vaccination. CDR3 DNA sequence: TGTGCCAGCAGGGGGAACACCGGGGAGCTGTTTTTT. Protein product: CASRGNTGELFF.